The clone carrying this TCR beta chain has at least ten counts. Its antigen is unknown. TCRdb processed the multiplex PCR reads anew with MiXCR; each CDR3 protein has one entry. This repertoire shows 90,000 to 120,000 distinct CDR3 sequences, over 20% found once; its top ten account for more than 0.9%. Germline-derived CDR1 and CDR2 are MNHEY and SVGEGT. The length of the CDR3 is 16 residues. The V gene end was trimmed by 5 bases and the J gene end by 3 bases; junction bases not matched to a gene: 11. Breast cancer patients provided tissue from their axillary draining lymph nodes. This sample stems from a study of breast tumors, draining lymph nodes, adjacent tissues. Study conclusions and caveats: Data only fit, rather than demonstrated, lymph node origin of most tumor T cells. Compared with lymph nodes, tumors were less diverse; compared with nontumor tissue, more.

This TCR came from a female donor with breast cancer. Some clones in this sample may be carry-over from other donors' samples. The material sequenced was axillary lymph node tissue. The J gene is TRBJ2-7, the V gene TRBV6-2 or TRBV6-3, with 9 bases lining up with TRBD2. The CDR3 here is CASSPKSGGYLYEQYF. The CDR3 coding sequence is TGTGCCAGCAGTCCCAAAAGCGGGGGGTACCTCTACGAGCAGTACTTC.